The 27 T cell receptor beta chains below come from one sample, sequenced in a study of blood T cell repertoires in COVID-19 (TCRdb year 2020). To prepare the library, the immunoSEQ multiplex PCR assay was applied. TCRdb stores this immuneACCESS table with in-frame sequences only. Part of the clones is absent; in the studies checked, under half of the shortfall reflects unresolved V genes, and no reason is known for the rest. This sample comprises 150,000 or so clones, 70% to 85% of them detected only once. Around 10% of the sample belongs to the ten largest clones. The sample was PBMCs or T cells enriched from blood (not recorded which). These TCRs come from a man between 45 and 60 years old who had recovered from COVID-19.

In its sample, this clone was seen a few times. The chain is built from TRBV21-1 and TRBJ2-7; TRBD1 is the table's D call, not checked against the DNA. TRBV21-1 is an annotated pseudogene. This CDR3 has 12 amino acids. Here the CDR3 DNA reads TGTGCTACAACGACAGGGTTCTACGAGCAGTACTTC. Amino acids: CATTTGFYEQYF.

The sample holds a few counts of this clone. The V gene is TRBV9, the J gene TRBJ2-2, with 10 bases lining up with TRBD1. Trimming took 1 base from V and 6 from J; bases not matched to a gene: 3. Germline CDR1 SGDLS, CDR2 YYNGEE. This CDR3 has 15 amino acids. The DNA for the CDR3 is TGTGCCAGCAGCGTAAGGACAGGGGGGTCCGGGGAGCTGTTTTTT. Translating it yields CASSVRTGGSGELFF. Full variable domain (rest looked up from reference TRBV9 and TRBJ2-2): DSGVTQTPKHLITATGQRVTLRCSPRSGDLSVYWYQQSLDQGLQFLIQYYNGEERAKGNILERFSAQQFPDLHSELNLSSLELGDSALYFCASSVRTGGSGELFFGEGSRLTVL.

This rearrangement joins TRBV11-2 to TRBJ2-2; 7 nucleotides agree with TRBD2. The germline CDR1 and CDR2 sequences are SGHAT and FQNNGV. The CDR3 is 16 amino acids. With V trimmed by 5 bases and J by 0 bases, 6 bases remained unmatched. The CDR3 region is CASSPIAGANTGELFF. CDR3 in DNA: TGTGCCAGCAGCCCAATCGCGGGGGCGAACACCGGGGAGCTGTTTTTT. Drawing the rest from reference TRBV11-2 and TRBJ2-2, the complete variable domain is EAGVAQSPRYKIIEKRQSVAFWCNPISGHATLYWYQQILGQGPKLLIQFQNNGVVDDSQLPKDRFSAERLKGVDSTLKIQPAKLEDSAVYLCASSPIAGANTGELFFGEGSRLTVL.

The V gene is TRBV6-5, the J gene TRBJ2-3, with TRBD2 identical over 13 bases. CDR1 and CDR2 from the germline V gene are MNHEY and SVGAGI. The junction had 5 bases not matched to a gene; V was cut back by 4 bases and J by 7 bases. The CDR3 totals 15 residues. The CDR3 spells CASSSTSGGAYTQYF. The CDR3 DNA is TGTGCCAGCAGTTCCACTAGCGGGGGGGCTTATACGCAGTATTTT.

This chain joins TRBV28 and TRBJ2-7, with 8 bases aligning to TRBD2. The CDR3 has 15 residues. Per germline, CDR1 MDHEN and CDR2 SYDVKM. V dropped 3 bases and J dropped 4; count of bases not matched to a gene: 8. Here the CDR3 DNA reads TGTGCCAGCAGTTTGGGCAGGGCGGGGGGATACGAGCAGTACTTC. Translated, it gives CASSLGRAGGYEQYF. The entire variable domain, with the rest obtained from reference TRBV28 and TRBJ2-7, is as follows: DVKVTQSSRYLVKRTGEKVFLECVQDMDHENMFWYRQDPGLGLRLIYFSYDVKMKEKGDIPEGYSVSREKKERFSLILESASTNQTSMYLCASSLGRAGGYEQYFGPGTRLTVT.

On this clone itself: The junction and the germline gene differ at one end; a read error may be behind it. The same CDR3 is also encoded by other DNA sequences in this sample. CDR3 coding DNA: TGTGCTAGCAAGAGACAGGGGGAGAATTCACCCCTCCACTTT. This sequence encodes CASKRQGENSPLHF. The rearrangement links TRBV27 to TRBJ1-6, with 9 bases identical to TRBD1. Germline-derived CDR1 and CDR2 are MNHEY and SMNVEV (reference sequence). The CDR3 sequence is 14 residues long.

This sequence joins TRBV3-1 (or the pseudogene TRBV3-2) and TRBJ1-2; TRBD1 is a possible D gene (6 bases). CDR1 and CDR2 (germline): LGHDT, YNNKEL (reference sequence). The CDR3 is 14 residues long. The V gene lost 0 bases and the J gene lost 8 bases, with 13 bases spanning the gap. As DNA, the CDR3 is TGTGCCAGCAGCCAAGAGGACAGATCGTTCGGCTACACCTTC. Translated: CASSQEDRSFGYTF.

V usage is TRBV7-9 and J usage is TRBJ2-1, with 12 bases matching TRBD1. This CDR3 contains 16 residues. CDR1 is SEHNR and CDR2 is FQNEAQ in the germline V gene (reference sequence). J lost 9 bases, V lost 7 bases, and 13 bases had no gene match. The CDR3 loop reads CASTLAGTGGLGEQFF. The CDR3 DNA sequence: TGTGCCAGCACCCTGGCCGGGACAGGGGGCTTGGGTGAGCAGTTCTTC.

This clone has more than one count but fewer than ten. The chain's CDR3 is CASSINRVGQPQHF. The CDR3 region has the DNA TGTGCCAGTAGTATAAACAGGGTCGGTCAGCCCCAGCATTTT. The chain uses TRBV19 and TRBJ1-5, with D possibly matching TRBD1 (6 bases). Trimming cost V 2 bases and J 6 bases, with 11 bases left between them. This CDR3 spans 14 amino acids. Germline V gene lookup returns CDR1 LNHDA and CDR2 SQIVND (reference sequence).

The chain recombines TRBV27 with TRBJ1-1; no clear D. The V gene's germline CDR1 is MNHEY and CDR2 SMNVEV (reference sequence). Trimming took off 3 bases at V and 7 bases at J, with 6 bases between the two ends. This CDR3 is built from 11 residues. The CDR3 nucleotides are TGTGCCAGCAGTTTTGGCATTGAAGCTTTCTTT. The encoded protein is CASSFGIEAFF.

The CDR3 nucleotides are TGTGCCAGCAGTCAGGGGCCCCCCACAGATACGCAGTATTTT. It translates to CASSQGPPTDTQYF. The chain links TRBV25-1 to TRBJ2-3, with D possibly being TRBD1 (6 bases). V was trimmed by 5 bases and J by 2 bases, leaving 11 bases between them. The CDR3 loop spans 14 amino acids. Looked up from germline, CDR1 is MGHDK and CDR2 is SYGVNS.

V gene TRBV7-2 combines with J gene TRBJ2-1; perhaps TRBD2 as D (7 bases). The CDR3 is 15 residues long. From germline, CDR1 is SGHTA and CDR2 FQGNSA. Trimming removed 1 base at V and 9 bases at J, with 16 bases between. Written as DNA, the CDR3 is TGTGCCAGCAGCTTAGGGCGGGGGCAAGGGGTTGAGCAGTTCTTC. Translated, it gives CASSLGRGQGVEQFF. The complete variable domain, with remaining parts taken from reference TRBV7-2 and TRBJ2-1, reads GAGVSQSPSNKVTEKGKDVELRCDPISGHTALYWYRQSLGQGLEFLIYFQGNSAPDKSGLPSDRFSAERTGGSVSTLTIQRTQQEDSAVYLCASSLGRGQGVEQFFGPGTRLTVL.

This clone was detected a few times. This chain connects TRBV6-6 to TRBJ2-7; the match to TRBD1 covers 7 bases. The CDR3 runs 12 residues. Germline values: CDR1 MNHNY, CDR2 SVGAGI (reference sequence). J was trimmed by 4 bases and V by 6 bases; bases with no gene match: 3. The CDR3 nucleotides are TGTGCCAGCAGCGGGGACAGATACGAGCAGTACTTC. It codes for CASSGDRYEQYF.

This chain uses TRBV5-1 with TRBJ1-2, with 8 bases fitting TRBD1. This CDR3 comprises 15 residues. The germline gives CDR1 SGHRS, CDR2 YFSETQ. J was trimmed by 6 bases and V by 0 bases; bases with no gene match: 7. CDR3 loop: CASSLVQGAIDGYTF. As DNA, the CDR3 is TGCGCCAGCAGCTTGGTTCAGGGGGCAATAGATGGCTACACCTTC.

The rearrangement uses TRBV2 and TRBJ1-5; TRBD1 matches 8 bases. With 6 bases clipped from V and 2 bases from J, the junction kept 3 bases outside the gene matches. In germline, CDR1 is SNHLY, CDR2 FYNNEI. The CDR3 loop spans 14 amino acids. The CDR3 DNA sequence: TGTGCCAGCAGGGAGGGACAGGGCAATCAGCCCCAGCATTTT. Amino acids: CASREGQGNQPQHF.

The chain joins TRBV7-3 to TRBJ1-2, with TRBD1 identical over 7 bases. V lost 5 bases, J lost 5 bases, and 11 bases stayed unmatched. The CDR3 runs to 15 residues. Germline-derived CDR1 and CDR2 are SGHTA and FQGTGA. Written as DNA, the CDR3 is TGTGCCAGCAGCCAGGGACAGTTCATGGGGTATGGCTACACCTTC. Translation gives CASSQGQFMGYGYTF.

The gene calls are TRBV28 and TRBJ1-6; 9 bases are a match to TRBD1. Germline CDR1 and CDR2: MDHEN and SYDVKM. This CDR3 comprises 15 residues. V lost 6 bases and J lost 7; bases outside the gene matches: 7. The CDR3 reads CASREAGTGNSPLHF. DNA for the CDR3: TGTGCCAGCAGGGAGGCCGGGACAGGGAATTCACCCCTCCACTTT.

This chain joins TRBV10-3 and TRBJ2-1, with 12 bases matching TRBD2. The V and J ends lost 5 bases and 7 bases, in that order; junction bases with no gene match: 12. Germline V gene lookup returns CDR1 ENHRY and CDR2 SYGVKD. This CDR3 comprises 17 residues. CDR3 bases: TGTGCCATCAGTTGGCTAGCGGGGGGGTTAGGTGAGAATGAGCAGTTCTTC. The encoded protein is CAISWLAGGLGENEQFF.

The V call is TRBV4-3, the J call TRBJ2-2; D not resolved. V lost 3 bases, J lost 2 bases, and 13 bases lay in between. The length of the CDR3 is 16 residues. CDR1 is LGHNA, CDR2 YSLEER, per germline. CDR3 sequence: CASSQFFAVNTGELFF. The CDR3 nucleotides read TGCGCCAGCAGCCAGTTTTTCGCGGTAAACACCGGGGAGCTGTTTTTT.

This clone has just one count. The genes are TRBV7-9 and TRBJ1-5; 7 bases map to TRBD1. There are 15 residues in the CDR3. Germline-derived CDR1 and CDR2 are SEHNR and FQNEAQ (reference sequence). V shed 3 bases and J 3 bases; nucleotides not matched to a gene: 5. CDR3 in DNA: TGTGCCAGCAGCTTTCACCAGGGGGACAATCAGCCCCAGCATTTT. Translating it yields CASSFHQGDNQPQHF.

This rearrangement joins TRBV28 to TRBJ1-2; TRBD1 matches 10 bases. The V gene's germline CDR1 is MDHEN and CDR2 SYDVKM. V dropped 6 bases and J dropped 6; count of bases not matched to a gene: 7. The CDR3 totals 14 residues. The CDR3 loop is CASRPPGQGHGYTF. The CDR3 coding sequence is TGTGCCAGCAGACCCCCGGGACAGGGGCATGGCTACACCTTC.

As regards this clone: Other DNA sequences in this sample translate to the same CDR3. The rearrangement links TRBV28 to TRBJ1-1; the D gene is possibly TRBD1 (6 bases). Trimming took off 2 bases at V and 4 bases at J, with 11 bases between the two ends. The CDR3 is made up of 14 amino acids. CDR1 and CDR2 from the germline V gene are MDHEN and SYDVKM. The CDR3 DNA follows: TGTGCCAGCAGTTTAGCAGGGGTCGGCACTGAAGCTTTCTTT. It translates to CASSLAGVGTEAFF.

This chain joins TRBV27 and TRBJ2-7; D remains ambiguous. There are 15 residues in the CDR3. With 6 bases removed from V and 2 bases from J, the gap between germline ends came to 17 bases. Germline V CDR1 and CDR2: MNHEY, SMNVEV (reference sequence). The CDR3 DNA follows: TGTGCCAGCAGGTCCGCTTTGACTCCTACCTACGAGCAGTACTTC. Protein sequence: CASRSALTPTYEQYF.

This clone was detected only a few times. The chain is built from TRBV9 and TRBJ1-5; 7 positions agree with TRBD1. Germline V lookup: CDR1 SGDLS, CDR2 YYNGEE. The CDR3 extends over 15 amino acids. The V segment lost 3 bases and the J segment 5 bases; nucleotides outside the gene matches: 8. The CDR3 protein is CASSAMDRTDQPQHF. CDR3 DNA sequence: TGTGCCAGCAGCGCCATGGACAGGACGGATCAGCCCCAGCATTTT.

The V gene is TRBV5-1, the J gene TRBJ1-1; possible D gene TRBD1, 5 bases. Germline V gene sequence: CDR1 SGHRS, CDR2 YFSETQ. The length of the CDR3 is 16 residues. Trimming shortened V by 7 bases and J by 2 bases, and 21 bases separated the two germline ends. The CDR3 DNA reads TGCGCCAGCTCCAACGCGGGGGAATTTAGAAACACTGAAGCTTTCTTT. Translating it yields CASSNAGEFRNTEAFF. Using reference TRBV5-1 and TRBJ1-1 for the parts outside the CDR3, the full variable domain is KAGVTQTPRYLIKTRGQQVTLSCSPISGHRSVSWYQQTPGQGLQFLFEYFSETQRNKGNFPGRFSGRQFSNSRSEMNVSTLELGDSALYLCASSNAGEFRNTEAFFGQGTRLTVV.

The gene calls are TRBV21-1 and TRBJ1-5; TRBD1, the D gene given by the table, was not confirmed from the DNA. TRBV21-1 is listed as a pseudogene. This CDR3 spans 17 amino acids. The CDR3, as DNA: TGTGCCAGCAGCAAAAGGCCCGACAGGGGAGTGGATCAGCCCCAGCATTTT. Translating gives CASSKRPDRGVDQPQHF.

The rearrangement links TRBV28 to TRBJ1-6; D might be TRBD1 (5 bases). Germline V gene sequence: CDR1 MDHEN, CDR2 SYDVKM. The CDR3 is made up of 12 amino acids. The V end lost 6 bases, the J end lost 7 bases, and 7 bases lay between the germline ends. The DNA for the CDR3 is TGTGCCAGCAGGCGGACAAATTCACCCCTCCACTTT. Translated: CASRRTNSPLHF.